This T cell receptor (beta chain) was recovered during a study of beta chain features in type 1 diabetes. Study observations and caveats: Among all four CD4+ subsets, Type 1 diabetes patients had TCRB CDR3s that were moderately but significantly shorter.

Each of the CD4+ naive, central memory, regulatory and stem cell-like memory populations was sorted via CD45RO/CCR7/CD25/CD127/CD95/CD27. Each sorted population was over 98% pure. Unmatched junction bases numbered 15, after V lost 6 bases and J lost 5 bases. The CDR3 totals 17 residues. Germline CDR1 reads SGHNT; CDR2 reads YYREEE (reference sequence). Since all of the isolated RNA was reverse transcribed, expressed TCRB transcripts were what got sequenced. TCRdb's table, derived via immunoSEQ multiplex PCR, lists solely in-frame clones and lacks some. The table lists around 200,000 clones, about 12% of them singletons. On this clone: Its antigen remains unidentified.

The V call is TRBV5-4, the J call TRBJ2-2, with TRBD1 identical over 8 bases. Material for sequencing was central memory CD4+ T cells from blood. The clonotype comes from a woman aged 18-29 years in good health. The CDR3 protein is CASTISTGGPLTGELFF. In DNA form, the CDR3 reads TGTGCCAGCACCATTTCAACAGGGGGTCCCCTAACCGGGGAGCTGTTTTTT.